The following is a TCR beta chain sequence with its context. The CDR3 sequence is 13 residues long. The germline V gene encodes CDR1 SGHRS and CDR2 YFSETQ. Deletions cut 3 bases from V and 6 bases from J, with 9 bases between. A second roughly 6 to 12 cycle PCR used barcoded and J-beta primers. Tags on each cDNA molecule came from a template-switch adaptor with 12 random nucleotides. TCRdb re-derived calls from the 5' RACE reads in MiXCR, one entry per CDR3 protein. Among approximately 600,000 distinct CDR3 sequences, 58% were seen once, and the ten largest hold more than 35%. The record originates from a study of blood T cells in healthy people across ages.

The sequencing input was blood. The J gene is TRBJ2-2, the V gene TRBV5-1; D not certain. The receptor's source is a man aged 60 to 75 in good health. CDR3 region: CASSYTLSGELFF. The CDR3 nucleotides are TGCGCCAGCAGCTACACCCTGTCCGGGGAGCTGTTTTTT.